The clone carrying this TCR beta chain was found once. What it binds is unknown. 60 Vbeta and 13 Jbeta primers were used in PCR. As originally analysed: There were 70 million to 95 million unique TCR beta chains by a later count, and some 11 million of them were shared. TCRdb's copy holds only in-frame clones and misses some; the assay was immunoSEQ multiplex PCR. The DNA gave D and trimming, while V, J and clone size come from that table. The sample consists of about 160,000 clones, 65% to 90% of them appearing once. The sample originates from a study of cytomegalovirus exposure and HLA in healthy donors. Across the whole study: Earlier results showed almost 120 million unique TCR beta sequences derived from some 190 million T cells.

Whole-study results and caveats: Later, an analysis found that common viral pathogens appeared to be linked with several of the most significant clusters. Despite most TCR sequences being rare, some public TCRs occurred in many donors.

The CDR3 is 16 amino acids. V lost 5 bases to trimming and J lost 0 bases; unmatched junction nucleotides: 7. The germline V gene encodes CDR1 LNHDA and CDR2 SQIVND (reference sequence). The sequenced sample was PBMCs. The V and J genes are TRBV19 and TRBJ2-4; 7 nucleotides line up with TRBD2. This TCR came from a man aged 45-65 years in good health and CMV-seropositive. CDR3 in amino acids: CASSATSRVAKNIQYF. The CDR3 DNA reads TGTGCCAGTAGTGCGACTAGCCGCGTAGCCAAAAACATTCAGTACTTC.